Shown below are 25 T cell receptor beta chains from a single sample sequenced in a study of CD8 T cells in ankylosing spondylitis. TCRdb independently ran MiXCR on the 5' RACE reads; one entry per CDR3 protein. This repertoire shows under 130,000 distinct CDR3 sequences, approximately 25% found once; its top ten account for around an eighth. Specimen: synovial fluid, either unsorted or a sorted T cell fraction (not recorded which). These TCRs come from a male donor with ankylosing spondylitis.

In its sample, this clonotype was seen a few times. The chain employs TRBV6-5 and TRBJ2-1, with 12 bases matching TRBD2. The CDR3 has 17 amino acids. V lost 5 bases and J lost 1; bases outside the gene matches: 6. The germline gives CDR1 MNHEY, CDR2 SVGAGI. The CDR3 region has the DNA TGTGCCAGCAGTAACACCGGGACTAGCGGGTCCTACAATGAGCAGTTCTTC. Translation gives CASSNTGTSGSYNEQFF.

This clonotype has only a few counts. V gene TRBV9 combines with J gene TRBJ2-1; 8 bases agree with TRBD2. CDR1 and CDR2 from the germline V gene are SGDLS and YYNGEE. The CDR3 spans 19 residues. Germline trimming cut 4 bases from V and 1 base from J; bases unmatched to any gene: 16. The CDR3 coding sequence is TGTGCCAGCAGCCCGAGACCTATTTGGACTAGCCCTTCCTACAATGAGCAGTTCTTC. It specifies CASSPRPIWTSPSYNEQFF.

CDR3 amino acids: CASRPGSGNTIYF. In DNA form, the CDR3 reads TGTGCCAGCAGGCCCGGCTCTGGAAACACCATATATTTT. This chain links TRBV12-3 or TRBV12-4 with TRBJ1-3; no clear D gene. The V gene lost 6 bases and the J gene lost 0 bases, with 6 bases spanning the gap. This CDR3 contains 13 residues.

This clonotype was counted at least ten times. This chain connects TRBV20-1 to TRBJ1-1, with TRBD1 matching over 8 bases. The CDR3 is 13 amino acids. Trimming at V came to 6 bases and at J to 0 bases, leaving 3 bases not matched to a gene. Germline V gene sequence: CDR1 DFQATT, CDR2 SNEGSKA (reference sequence). The CDR3: CSATGGVNTEAFF. CDR3 nucleotide sequence: TGCAGTGCCACAGGGGGGGTGAACACTGAAGCTTTCTTT.

This clonotype has a handful of counts. The chain carries TRBV25-1 and TRBJ2-1, with 8 bases identical to TRBD2. This CDR3 has 18 residues. J gave up 1 base and V 2 bases, and 10 bases lay outside the gene matches. Per the germline V gene, CDR1 is MGHDK and CDR2 is SYGVNS. Written as DNA, the CDR3 is TGTGCCAGCAGTGAAGGTAGTAGCGGGACCCGTTCCTACAATGAGCAGTTCTTC. Its translation: CASSEGSSGTRSYNEQFF.

The J gene is TRBJ2-3, the V gene TRBV11-2, with 10 bases lining up with TRBD2. Trimming took 2 bases from V and 1 from J; bases not matched to a gene: 3. This CDR3 spans 16 amino acids. Germline values: CDR1 SGHAT, CDR2 FQNNGV. CDR3: CASSLYGTSGTDTQYF. The CDR3 region has the DNA TGTGCCAGCAGCTTATACGGGACTAGCGGCACAGATACGCAGTATTTT. Complete variable domain (other parts from reference TRBV11-2 and TRBJ2-3): EAGVAQSPRYKIIEKRQSVAFWCNPISGHATLYWYQQILGQGPKLLIQFQNNGVVDDSQLPKDRFSAERLKGVDSTLKIQPAKLEDSAVYLCASSLYGTSGTDTQYFGPGTRLTVL.

The chain joins TRBV5-5 to TRBJ2-3; 12 bases match TRBD1. This CDR3 contains 14 residues. Looked up from germline, CDR1 is SGHKS and CDR2 is YYEKEE (reference sequence). After removal of 4 bases from V and 4 bases from J, the junction contained 1 base not matched to a gene. This chain's CDR3 is CASSGTGGADTQYF. The DNA of the CDR3 is TGTGCCAGCAGCGGGACAGGGGGCGCAGATACGCAGTATTTT.

J is TRBJ2-1 and V is TRBV20-1; D is unresolved. V was cut by 2 bases and J by 9 bases, with 11 bases left in between. The germline gives CDR1 DFQATT, CDR2 SNEGSKA (reference sequence). The CDR3 has 12 amino acids. CDR3 DNA: TGCAGTGCTAGATTTAGATCGATTGAGCAGTTCTTC. Translated, it gives CSARFRSIEQFF.

The chain has TRBV6-2 or TRBV6-3 and TRBJ2-7; possibly TRBD2 for D (7 bases). Trimming pared 5 bases from V and 0 bases from J, leaving 11 bases between. This CDR3 comprises 14 residues. Germline V gene sequence: CDR1 MNHEY, CDR2 SVGEGT. CDR3 in DNA: TGTGCCAGCAGTAAAGGGGGGGACTCCTACGAGCAGTACTTC. Amino acid sequence: CASSKGGDSYEQYF.

CDR3 sequence reads: CASSLRDRGPSGLGSRETQYF. Here the CDR3 DNA reads TGTGCCAGCAGTTTGCGGGACAGGGGACCTTCGGGACTAGGGTCACGAGAGACCCAGTACTTC. The genes are TRBV12-3 or TRBV12-4 and TRBJ2-5; 10 nucleotides agree with TRBD1. This CDR3 is 21 amino acids long. The junction had 23 bases not matched to a gene; V was cut back by 3 bases and J by 4 bases.

This clonotype was seen a single time. The chain recombines TRBV6-1 with TRBJ1-5, with TRBD1 as a possible D gene (6 bases). This CDR3 has 15 residues. CDR1 is MNHNS, CDR2 SASEGT, per germline. Trimming cost V 7 bases and J 8 bases, with 21 bases left between them. The CDR3 region has the DNA TGTGCCAGCATCCTGACAGGACAGTCCGGGGAGCCCCAGCATTTT. It is translated as CASILTGQSGEPQHF.

The chain carries TRBV3-1 and TRBJ2-2; D not resolved. Per germline, CDR1 LGHDT and CDR2 YNNKEL (reference sequence). V was cut by 5 bases and J by 2 bases, with 6 bases left in between. This CDR3 comprises 13 residues. The CDR3 DNA reads as TGTGCCAGCAGCGGTTATAACACCGGGGAGCTGTTTTTT. It is translated as CASSGYNTGELFF.

This clonotype was observed many times. This chain uses TRBV6-1 with TRBJ2-2; 8 bases are shared with TRBD2. The J segment lost 7 bases and the V segment lost 6 bases, leaving 13 bases of the junction unmatched. The CDR3 has 16 amino acids. Per germline, CDR1 MNHNS and CDR2 SASEGT. The CDR3 bases are TGTGCCAGCAGCGACCCCCATGCGGGAGGCGTCGGGGAGCTGTTTTTT. It translates to CASSDPHAGGVGELFF.

There are a few counts of this clonotype. This chain joins TRBV30 and TRBJ1-2; perhaps TRBD1 as D (6 bases). This CDR3 has 15 amino acids. Deletions cut 3 bases from V and 4 bases from J, with 18 bases between. CDR1 is GTSNPN and CDR2 is SVGIG in the germline V gene (reference sequence). The CDR3 DNA follows: TGTGCCTGGAGCCTGTCGGGGGGCCAAAGCTATGGCTACACCTTC. Amino acids: CAWSLSGGQSYGYTF.

The V gene is TRBV18, the J gene TRBJ2-1; TRBD2 might be the D (6 bases). Per germline, CDR1 KGHSH and CDR2 LQKENI. V lost 3 bases and J lost 4, with 13 bases in between. The CDR3 covers 15 residues. The CDR3 nucleotides are TGTGCCAGCTCACCTTACGGGGACTCATACAATGAGCAGTTCTTC. It yields the protein CASSPYGDSYNEQFF.

The V and J genes are TRBV7-6 and TRBJ2-7; TRBD1 matches 9 bases. The J segment lost 8 bases and the V segment lost 0 bases, leaving 8 bases of the junction unmatched. The CDR3 runs to 15 residues. CDR1 is SGHVS and CDR2 is FNYEAQ in the germline V gene. CDR3: CASSLASGQGGKQYF. CDR3 coding DNA: TGTGCCAGCAGCTTAGCTTCGGGACAGGGCGGTAAGCAGTACTTC.

This clonotype was picked up many times. This sequence joins TRBV12-3 or TRBV12-4 and TRBJ2-1, with D perhaps matching TRBD2 (6 bases). The CDR3 runs 13 residues. The V and J ends lost 5 bases and 12 bases respectively, with 17 bases between them. In DNA form, the CDR3 reads TGTGCCAGCAGTCCCGGGGGAGCCTTTGGGCAGTTCTTC. Its protein product is CASSPGGAFGQFF.

Only a few counts were recorded for this clonotype. The rearrangement links TRBV4-2 to TRBJ1-1; 9 nucleotides match TRBD1. Germline loops: CDR1 LGHNA, CDR2 YNFKEQ. Trimming removed 0 bases from V and 3 bases from J; junction bases left unmatched: 8. This CDR3 comprises 17 residues. The CDR3 region is CASSQEKTGGWDTEAFF. The CDR3 coding sequence is TGTGCCAGCAGCCAAGAGAAGACAGGGGGGTGGGACACTGAAGCTTTCTTT.

There are a few counts of this clonotype. The rearrangement joins TRBV20-1 to TRBJ2-5; no definite D call. In germline, CDR1 is DFQATT, CDR2 SNEGSKA (reference sequence). This CDR3 is built from 14 residues. CDR3 in amino acids: CSAPISLYQETQYF. CDR3 DNA: TGCAGCGCTCCGATCTCCTTGTACCAAGAGACCCAGTACTTC.

The table lists this clonotype with a few counts. This chain connects TRBV28 to TRBJ2-3, with 14 nucleotides matching TRBD2. The CDR3 totals 18 residues. The germline gives CDR1 MDHEN, CDR2 SYDVKM. J lost 3 bases, V lost 5 bases, and 10 bases had no gene match. This CDR3 is CASSKTGTSGSTTDTQYF. CDR3 nucleotide sequence: TGTGCCAGCAGTAAGACCGGGACTAGCGGGAGTACGACAGATACGCAGTATTTT.

This clonotype showed up just a few times. The V and J genes are TRBV21-1 and TRBJ2-2; the table gives TRBD1 as D, unverified against the DNA. TRBV21-1 is a pseudogene. There are 15 residues in the CDR3. The CDR3 sequence is CASSSREGNTGELFF. The DNA of the CDR3 is TGTGCCAGCAGCTCTCGGGAAGGAAACACCGGGGAGCTGTTTTTT.

This chain connects TRBV29-1 to TRBJ1-1; 8 nucleotides agree with TRBD1. Germline CDR1 and CDR2: SQVTM and ANQGSEA. The ends lost 6 bases at V and 4 bases at J; junction bases unmatched: 7. This CDR3 spans 13 amino acids. As DNA, the CDR3 is TGCAGCGTCTCCCCGACAGGGGTCACTGAAGCTTTCTTT. This codes for CSVSPTGVTEAFF.

A few counts support this clonotype. The chain joins TRBV29-1 to TRBJ2-1; 10 nucleotides line up with TRBD2. The germline gives CDR1 SQVTM, CDR2 ANQGSEA. V gave up 6 bases and J gave up 9 bases; unmatched junction bases: 14. The CDR3 has 15 amino acids. CDR3 DNA: TGCAGCGTGACACCCGGCCTAGCGGGAGTAGTTGAGCAGTTCTTC. This codes for CSVTPGLAGVVEQFF.

This sequence joins TRBV7-9 and TRBJ2-7; no reliable D call. CDR1 and CDR2 from the germline V gene are SEHNR and FQNEAQ (reference sequence). The CDR3 totals 9 residues. V lost 10 bases, J lost 5 bases, and 6 bases lay in between. The CDR3 here is CATKHEQYV. In DNA form, the CDR3 reads TGTGCCACGAAACACGAGCAGTACGTC.

This clonotype appeared a few times. The chain has TRBV20-1 and TRBJ1-5, with 9 bases that match TRBD1. From germline, CDR1 is DFQATT and CDR2 SNEGSKA (reference sequence). The V segment lost 2 bases and the J segment 4 bases; nucleotides outside the gene matches: 6. The CDR3 has 15 residues. In DNA, the CDR3 is TGCAGTGCTAGACCTACAGGGGGCTATAATCAGCCCCAGCATTTT. This encodes CSARPTGGYNQPQHF.